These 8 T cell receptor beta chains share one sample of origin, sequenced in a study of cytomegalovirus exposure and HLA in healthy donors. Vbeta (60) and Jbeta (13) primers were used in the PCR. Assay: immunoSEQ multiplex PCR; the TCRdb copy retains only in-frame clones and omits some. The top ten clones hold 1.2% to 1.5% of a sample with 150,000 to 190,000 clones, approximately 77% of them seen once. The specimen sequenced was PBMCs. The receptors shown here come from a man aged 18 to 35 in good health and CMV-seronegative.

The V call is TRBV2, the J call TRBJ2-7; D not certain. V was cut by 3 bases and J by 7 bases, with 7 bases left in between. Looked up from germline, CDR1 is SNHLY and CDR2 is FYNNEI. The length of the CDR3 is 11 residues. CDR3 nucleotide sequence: TGTGCCAGCAGTGAGGTCAGGGAGCAGTACTTC. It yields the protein CASSEVREQYF.

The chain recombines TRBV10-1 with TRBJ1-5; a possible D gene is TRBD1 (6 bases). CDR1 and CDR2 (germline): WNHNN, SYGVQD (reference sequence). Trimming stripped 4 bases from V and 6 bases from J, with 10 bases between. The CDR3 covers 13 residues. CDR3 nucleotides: TGCGCCAGCAGTGCACAGGACAGTCAGCCCCAGCATTTT. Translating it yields CASSAQDSQPQHF.

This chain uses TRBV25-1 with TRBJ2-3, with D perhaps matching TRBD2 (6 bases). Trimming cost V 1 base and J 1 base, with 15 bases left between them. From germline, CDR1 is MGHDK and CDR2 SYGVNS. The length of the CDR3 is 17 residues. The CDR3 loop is CASSESIGRRGTDTQYF. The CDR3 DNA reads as TGTGCCAGCAGTGAATCAATAGGGCGGAGGGGCACAGATACGCAGTATTTT.

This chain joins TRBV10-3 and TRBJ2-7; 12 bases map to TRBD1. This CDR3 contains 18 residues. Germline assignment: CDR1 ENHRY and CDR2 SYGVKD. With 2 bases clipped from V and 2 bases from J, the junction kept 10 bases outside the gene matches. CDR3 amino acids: CAISEGTGGFGLAYEQYF. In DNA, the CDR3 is TGTGCCATCAGTGAGGGGACAGGGGGCTTTGGACTAGCCTACGAGCAGTACTTC.

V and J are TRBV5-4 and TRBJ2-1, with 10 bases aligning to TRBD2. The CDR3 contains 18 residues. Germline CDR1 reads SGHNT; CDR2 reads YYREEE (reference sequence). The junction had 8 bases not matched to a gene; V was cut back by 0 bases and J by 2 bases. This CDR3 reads CASSLAGRTSGPYNEQFF. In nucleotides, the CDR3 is TGTGCCAGCAGCTTGGCCGGTCGGACTAGCGGACCCTACAATGAGCAGTTCTTC.

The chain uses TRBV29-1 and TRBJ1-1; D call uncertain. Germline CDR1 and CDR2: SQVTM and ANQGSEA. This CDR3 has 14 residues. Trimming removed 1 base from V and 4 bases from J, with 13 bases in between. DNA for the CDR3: TGCAGCGTTGAAGTTGACGGGGAAGTCACTGAAGCTTTCTTT. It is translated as CSVEVDGEVTEAFF.

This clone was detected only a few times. As DNA, the CDR3 is TGTGCCAGCAGTCCAGGACTAGGAACCTCAGAGACCCAGTACTTC. Protein: CASSPGLGTSETQYF. This chain joins TRBV27 and TRBJ2-5; 7 positions agree with TRBD2. Germline CDR1 MNHEY, CDR2 SMNVEV (reference sequence). Trimming removed 5 bases from V and 4 bases from J; junction bases left unmatched: 10. This CDR3 has 15 amino acids.

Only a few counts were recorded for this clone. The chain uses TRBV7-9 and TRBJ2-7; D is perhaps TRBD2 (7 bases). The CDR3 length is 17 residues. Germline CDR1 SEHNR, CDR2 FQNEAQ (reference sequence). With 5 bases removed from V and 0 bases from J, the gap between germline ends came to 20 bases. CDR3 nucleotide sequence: TGTGCCAGCAGCACTAGGGGGGGGGACGTGAGCTCCTACGAGCAGTACTTC. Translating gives CASSTRGGDVSSYEQYF.